The 8 T cell receptor beta chains below come from one sample, sequenced in a study of blood T cells in healthy people across ages. The use of a sample-barcoded 5' primer and a J-beta primer mix characterized a second PCR of about 6 to 12 cycles. TCRdb called the 5' RACE reads again in MiXCR, with one record for every CDR3 protein. The data contain roughly 730,000 distinct CDR3 sequences, approximately 60% of them seen just once; the ten biggest clones take up approximately 24%. Sequenced: blood. These receptors were taken from a man aged 35 to 55 in good health.

The V call is TRBV27, the J call TRBJ2-3; no definite D call. The CDR3 covers 10 residues. Looked up from germline, CDR1 is MNHEY and CDR2 is SMNVEV (reference sequence). Trimming removed 7 bases from V and 6 bases from J, with 5 bases in between. The CDR3 nucleotides are TGTGCCAGCACCACTGATACGCAGTATTTT. Translating gives CASTTDTQYF.

The chain is built from TRBV24-1 and TRBJ2-1, with D hard to call. The CDR3 is made up of 16 amino acids. The V end was cut by 0 bases, the J end by 2 bases, with 10 bases between. Germline CDR1 KGHDR, CDR2 SFDVKD. The CDR3 bases are TGTGCCACCAGTGATTTGAGTAAGGGAACCTACAATGAGCAGTTCTTC. It yields the protein CATSDLSKGTYNEQFF.

Turning to this clonotype: Just one base apart from a much larger clone, this may be a read error. The V call is TRBV5-5, the J call TRBJ1-1; TRBD1 is a possible D gene (5 bases). This CDR3 comprises 18 residues. Germline CDR1 SGHKS, CDR2 YYEKEE (reference sequence). Trimming shortened V by 5 bases and J by 2 bases, and 25 bases separated the two germline ends. The CDR3 spells CASRPRPGIGLSNTEAFF. CDR3 sequence (DNA): TGTGCCAGCAGACCAAGACCAGGGATAGGACTGTCTAACACTGAAGCTTTCTTT.

The rearrangement joins TRBV30 to TRBJ2-7, with D maybe TRBD1 (6 bases). The tail of the sequence fits TRBJ2-5 better, so the J call may be wrong. The germline V gene encodes CDR1 GTSNPN and CDR2 SVGIG (reference sequence). The CDR3 consists of 14 residues. The CDR3 here is CAFLQGSPSSTQYF. In DNA, the CDR3 is TGTGCCTTCTTACAGGGTAGTCCTTCGTCGACCCAGTACTTC.

This clonotype appeared once. Germline is not matched at one junction end, which may reflect a read error. The V gene is TRBV14, the J gene TRBJ1-4, with unresolved D. Germline V lookup: CDR1 SGHDN, CDR2 FVKESK. This CDR3 has 13 residues. The CDR3 nucleotides are TGTGCAAGCATGAGAAAACCGAAAGAAAAACTGTTTTTT. It is translated as CASMRKPKEKLFF.

Notes on this clonotype: A much larger clone lies one base from this, so it may be a read error. The DNA for the CDR3 is TGTGCCAGCAGACCGCTTCCCACCGGGACTAGCGGCACAGATACGCAGTATTTT. This codes for CASRPLPTGTSGTDTQYF. The chain has TRBV7-2 and TRBJ2-3; 10 nucleotides match TRBD2. Looked up from germline, CDR1 is SGHTA and CDR2 is FQGNSA. This CDR3 region has 18 residues. The trim removed 6 bases at V and 1 base at J, leaving 13 bases unmatched.

This chain connects TRBV5-6 to TRBJ1-2, with 9 bases lining up with TRBD1. Germline CDR1 SGHDT, CDR2 YYEEEE. This CDR3 has 17 residues. Trimming removed 0 bases from V and 3 bases from J; junction bases left unmatched: 9. For the CDR3, the DNA is TGTGCCAGCAGCTTGGAGGGACAGGGACGCGCCTACTATGGCTACACCTTC. Protein: CASSLEGQGRAYYGYTF.

The sample holds many counts of this clonotype. The genes are TRBV20-1 and TRBJ1-1; D gene unclear. The CDR3 loop spans 15 amino acids. The V gene lost 0 bases and the J gene lost 5 bases, with 16 bases spanning the gap. Germline-derived CDR1 and CDR2 are DFQATT and SNEGSKA (reference sequence). The CDR3 sequence: CSARDGNRGWTEAFF. CDR3 nucleotide sequence: TGCAGTGCTAGAGATGGGAACCGGGGTTGGACTGAAGCTTTCTTT.